A selection of T cell receptor beta chains follows, all from one sample in a study of blood T cell repertoires in COVID-19. TCRdb's table, derived via immunoSEQ multiplex PCR, lists solely in-frame clones and lacks some. The repertoire has about 90,000 clones, about 89% of them found once; the top ten carry less than 3%. Sequences were obtained from peripheral blood. The receptors derive from a man in his fifties or sixties with COVID-19, enrolled during active disease. CDR3s include the opening cysteine and the closing phenylalanine or tryptophan. Not every row has a clone size; where given, it reads once, few, many or a size class.

v_gene: TRBV9
j_gene: TRBJ2-2
abundance: few
CDR3aa: CASSAVFGTGELFF

v_gene: TRBV9
j_gene: TRBJ1-6
abundance: NA
CDR3aa: CASSVTGTGGSPLHF

v_gene: TRBV4-1
j_gene: TRBJ1-5
abundance: NA
CDR3aa: CASSQDRGPQHF

v_gene: TRBV9
j_gene: TRBJ1-3
abundance: NA
CDR3aa: CASSVEGTGGGGNTIYF

v_gene: TRBV9
j_gene: TRBJ1-3
abundance: NA
CDR3aa: CASSAQGYGNTIYF

v_gene: TRBV5-4
j_gene: TRBJ1-4
abundance: NA
CDR3aa: CASSFGDRGSKGEKLFF

v_gene: TRBV5-1
j_gene: TRBJ2-5
abundance: NA
CDR3aa: CASSLGGRGEGETQYF

v_gene: TRBV6-1
j_gene: TRBJ2-7
abundance: NA
CDR3aa: CASSEGQSDPYEQYF

v_gene: TRBV6-4
j_gene: TRBJ2-5
abundance: NA
CDR3aa: CASSAIWRGGRGTQYF

v_gene: TRBV10-1
j_gene: TRBJ2-2
abundance: NA
CDR3aa: CASSETGTGELFF

v_gene: TRBV30
j_gene: TRBJ1-3
abundance: NA
CDR3aa: CAWKQGGGNTIYF

v_gene: TRBV7-9
j_gene: TRBJ2-7
abundance: once
CDR3aa: CASSPGGLNTYEQYF

v_gene: TRBV7-9
j_gene: TRBJ2-2
abundance: NA
CDR3aa: CASRPRDSSGELFF

v_gene: TRBV7-3
j_gene: TRBJ1-5
abundance: NA
CDR3aa: CASSLNQGNQPQHF

v_gene: TRBV30
j_gene: TRBJ1-4
abundance: NA
CDR3aa: CAGNRVTNEKLFF

v_gene: TRBV5-1
j_gene: TRBJ2-5
abundance: NA
CDR3aa: CASSQGLAGAQETQYF

v_gene: TRBV4-1
j_gene: TRBJ2-5
abundance: NA
CDR3aa: CASSQDANGGMETQYF

v_gene: TRBV19
j_gene: TRBJ2-7
abundance: NA
CDR3aa: CASSSGTGAYEQYF

v_gene: TRBV28
j_gene: TRBJ1-2
abundance: NA
CDR3aa: CASSPTGPGYTF

v_gene: TRBV5-8
j_gene: TRBJ2-7
abundance: NA
CDR3aa: CASSDRKGLGGNEQYF

v_gene: TRBV5-1
j_gene: TRBJ1-5
abundance: NA
CDR3aa: CASSLGTGGHNQPQHF

v_gene: TRBV5-1
j_gene: TRBJ1-4
abundance: NA
CDR3aa: CASSQSGQVLRVGSEKLFF

v_gene: TRBV18
j_gene: TRBJ1-5
abundance: NA
CDR3aa: CASSPGQGFQPQHF

v_gene: TRBV15
j_gene: TRBJ2-7
abundance: NA
CDR3aa: CATSREDRGSNEQYF

v_gene: TRBV9
j_gene: TRBJ2-1
abundance: NA
CDR3aa: CASSVGGGAVIYNEQFF

v_gene: TRBV7-9
j_gene: TRBJ2-7
abundance: NA
CDR3aa: CASSLSGGNYEQYF

v_gene: TRBV9
j_gene: TRBJ2-3
abundance: NA
CDR3aa: CASSVAGSTDTQYF

v_gene: TRBV28
j_gene: TRBJ1-2
abundance: once
CDR3aa: CASSLASHYGYTF

v_gene: TRBV7-9
j_gene: TRBJ2-1
abundance: NA
CDR3aa: CASSPSLGLAGREQFF

v_gene: TRBV7-9
j_gene: TRBJ1-1
abundance: NA
CDR3aa: CASTGGITEAFF

v_gene: TRBV5-4
j_gene: TRBJ1-3
abundance: NA
CDR3aa: CASSLGRGPGNTIYF

v_gene: TRBV11-3
j_gene: TRBJ1-1
abundance: NA
CDR3aa: CASSFERGEAFF

v_gene: TRBV12-3/TRBV12-4
j_gene: TRBJ2-4
abundance: once
CDR3aa: CASSLEGANIQYF

v_gene: TRBV27
j_gene: TRBJ2-1
abundance: NA
CDR3aa: CASRPGLGDNEQFF

v_gene: TRBV4-2
j_gene: TRBJ2-3
abundance: few
CDR3aa: CASSQDLTGATDTQYF